The 20 T cell receptor beta chains presented below share a single source sample, sequenced in a study of human thymus T cells. Resections obtained during corrective heart surgery supplied the thymus tissue. Clones were read by immunoSEQ multiplex PCR, and TCRdb kept only the in-frame ones, dropping some. The data show around 130,000 clones, around 94% seen once. Sequencing was performed on thymus tissue. Receptors were obtained from a boy in the first two years of life with a congenital heart defect but otherwise immunologically healthy.

J is TRBJ2-3 and V is TRBV7-2, with 11 bases matching TRBD2. The junction had 9 bases not matched to a gene; V was cut back by 5 bases and J by 2 bases. CDR1 and CDR2 from the germline V gene are SGHTA and FQGNSA. The CDR3 loop spans 17 amino acids. The CDR3 here is CASSALLAGAVTDTQYF. The CDR3 coding sequence is TGTGCCAGCAGCGCCCTACTAGCGGGGGCCGTCACAGATACGCAGTATTTT.

This clone was observed a handful of times. The chain carries TRBV4-1 and TRBJ1-1; no firm D call. This CDR3 region has 15 residues. Trimming took off 4 bases at V and 4 bases at J, with 16 bases between the two ends. Germline CDR1 is MGHRA and CDR2 is YSYEKL. CDR3 sequence reads: CASSPSTEVRTEAFF. CDR3 DNA sequence: TGCGCCAGCAGCCCTAGTACGGAGGTACGCACTGAAGCTTTCTTT.

The V call is TRBV7-2, the J call TRBJ2-7, with 9 bases fitting TRBD2. The CDR3 totals 18 residues. V lost 1 base and J lost 2; bases outside the gene matches: 12. The germline CDR1 and CDR2 sequences are SGHTA and FQGNSA. CDR3 sequence (DNA): TGTGCCAGCAGCTTAGAGGCGGCTAGCGGGGATGGAGCCTACGAGCAGTACTTC. Its translation is CASSLEAASGDGAYEQYF. Full variable domain (rest looked up from reference TRBV7-2 and TRBJ2-7): GAGVSQSPSNKVTEKGKDVELRCDPISGHTALYWYRQSLGQGLEFLIYFQGNSAPDKSGLPSDRFSAERTGGSVSTLTIQRTQQEDSAVYLCASSLEAASGDGAYEQYFGPGTRLTVT.

The V and J genes are TRBV29-1 and TRBJ2-7; no clear D. The V end lost 4 bases, the J end lost 4 bases, and 8 bases lay between the germline ends. This CDR3 is built from 11 residues. Germline CDR1 is SQVTM and CDR2 is ANQGSEA. CDR3 DNA sequence: TGCAGCGTTGGGTTGGGTTACGAGCAGTACTTC. Its translation is CSVGLGYEQYF.

The V gene is TRBV5-5, the J gene TRBJ2-3; D tentatively fits TRBD1 or TRBD2 (6 bases each). Germline-derived CDR1 and CDR2 are SGHKS and YYEKEE (reference sequence). Between the trimmed V and J ends, which lost 4 bases and 8 bases, there was a span of 26 bases. The length of the CDR3 is 17 residues. CDR3 loop: CASSPTGAPFRKGTQYF. DNA for the CDR3: TGTGCCAGCAGCCCAACGGGGGCCCCCTTTAGGAAGGGTACGCAGTATTTT.

V is TRBV11-2 and J is TRBJ1-6, with a weak D call TRBD1 (6 bases). Trimming took 5 bases from V and 3 from J, leaving 20 bases between them. CDR3 size: 18 residues. Germline CDR1 SGHAT, CDR2 FQNNGV. The CDR3 loop reads CASSPYQKQGDYNSPLHF. The CDR3 DNA reads as TGTGCCAGCAGCCCTTACCAAAAACAGGGAGACTATAATTCACCCCTCCACTTT. Full variable domain (missing parts from reference TRBV11-2 and TRBJ1-6): EAGVAQSPRYKIIEKRQSVAFWCNPISGHATLYWYQQILGQGPKLLIQFQNNGVVDDSQLPKDRFSAERLKGVDSTLKIQPAKLEDSAVYLCASSPYQKQGDYNSPLHFGNGTRLTVT.

This clone was detected only once. The chain carries TRBV28 and TRBJ1-6; tentatively, D is TRBD1 (6 bases). V was clipped by 3 bases and J by 7 bases, with 19 bases between them. The CDR3 contains 17 residues. The germline V gene encodes CDR1 MDHEN and CDR2 SYDVKM. In DNA form, the CDR3 reads TGTGCCAGCAGTTTCCTCAGGGGTCGAATCACGAATTCACCCCTCCACTTT. Residues: CASSFLRGRITNSPLHF.

V usage is TRBV11-3 and J usage is TRBJ2-7; D may be TRBD1 or TRBD2 (5 bases each). The CDR3 spans 14 residues. From germline, CDR1 is SGHNT and CDR2 YENEEA. V lost 1 base and J lost 3, with 10 bases in between. CDR3 bases: TGTGCCAGCAGCTTAGGAGGGGCTGGCTACGAGCAGTACTTC. This sequence encodes CASSLGGAGYEQYF.

This clone was recorded only once. The chain employs TRBV6-5 and TRBJ1-4; D not resolved. The V end was cut by 4 bases, the J end by 6 bases, with 9 bases between. Germline-derived CDR1 and CDR2 are MNHEY and SVGAGI. The CDR3 is made up of 13 amino acids. Here the CDR3 reads CASSWRRYEKLFF. The CDR3 nucleotides are TGTGCCAGCAGTTGGAGGCGGTATGAAAAACTGTTTTTT.

The CDR3 sequence: CAISAFGGGSPYEQYF. DNA for the CDR3: TGTGCCATCAGTGCGTTCGGGGGGGGGAGTCCCTACGAGCAGTACTTC. The V gene is TRBV10-3, the J gene TRBJ2-7, with 8 bases aligning to TRBD2. Germline trimming cut 4 bases from V and 2 bases from J; bases unmatched to any gene: 10. Germline V gene lookup returns CDR1 ENHRY and CDR2 SYGVKD. This CDR3 spans 16 amino acids.

The chain carries TRBV7-7 and TRBJ2-7; 11 bases match TRBD1. CDR1 and CDR2 (germline): SSHAT, FNYEAQ (reference sequence). The CDR3 loop spans 19 amino acids. V shed 4 bases and J 4 bases; nucleotides not matched to a gene: 18. In DNA, the CDR3 is TGTGCCAGCAGCTCGCACCGGGACAGGGGGTGGGATGGAGGTTACGAGCAGTACTTC. Translated, it gives CASSSHRDRGWDGGYEQYF.

The rearrangement joins TRBV4-1 to TRBJ1-6; 8 positions match TRBD1. The V gene's germline CDR1 is MGHRA and CDR2 YSYEKL. CDR3 size: 16 residues. V gave up 1 base and J gave up 7 bases; unmatched junction bases: 6. In nucleotides, the CDR3 is TGCGCCAGCAGCCAAGGACCGGGACAGGCGAATTCACCCCTCCACTTT. The encoded protein is CASSQGPGQANSPLHF.

CDR3 in amino acids: CASGLVMAAANYGYTF. The CDR3 nucleotides are TGTGCTAGTGGTTTGGTAATGGCAGCCGCTAACTATGGCTACACCTTC. The chain uses TRBV12-5 and TRBJ1-2; the D is unclear. Germline loops: CDR1 LGHNT, CDR2 FRNRAP. Deletions cut 0 bases from V and 0 bases from J, with 11 bases between. This CDR3 spans 16 amino acids. Based on the CDR3 plus reference TRBV12-5 and TRBJ1-2, the full variable domain is DARVTQTPRHKVTEMGQEVTMRCQPILGHNTVFWYRQTMMQGLELLAYFRNRAPLDDSGMPKDRFSAEMPDATLATLKIQPSEPRDSAVYFCASGLVMAAANYGYTFGSGTRLTVV.

The rearrangement uses TRBV6-4 and TRBJ2-2; possibly TRBD1 or TRBD2 for D (6 bases each). The CDR3 contains 13 residues. Germline lookup yields CDR1 MRHNA and CDR2 SNTAGT. V lost 3 bases to trimming and J lost 7 bases, with 9 bases between them. DNA of the CDR3: TGTGCCAGCAGTGATCGGGGGCGCGGGGAGCTGTTTTTT. The encoded protein is CASSDRGRGELFF.

The chain employs TRBV7-2 and TRBJ2-1; TRBD2 matches at 13 bases. Germline-derived CDR1 and CDR2 are SGHTA and FQGNSA. CDR3 length equals 18 residues. V dropped 0 bases and J dropped 10; count of bases not matched to a gene: 12. The CDR3 sequence: CASSLALLTSGGTREQFF. CDR3 coding DNA: TGTGCCAGCAGCTTAGCGCTTTTGACTAGCGGGGGGACTCGGGAGCAGTTCTTC.

The genes are TRBV7-4 and TRBJ2-7; TRBD1 matches at 8 bases. V was pared by 5 bases and J by 5 bases, with 8 bases of the junction left unmatched. Per germline, CDR1 SGHVT and CDR2 SQSDAQ. This CDR3 spans 14 amino acids. The CDR3 reads CASSPDRGSHEQYF. Written as DNA, the CDR3 is TGTGCCAGCAGCCCCGACAGGGGATCACACGAGCAGTACTTC.

The V gene is TRBV10-3, the J gene TRBJ2-7, with 15 bases fitting TRBD2. J lost 6 bases, V lost 6 bases, and 6 bases had no gene match. The CDR3 runs 15 residues. Per the germline V gene, CDR1 is ENHRY and CDR2 is SYGVKD. Written as DNA, the CDR3 is TGTGCCATCAGGGGACTAGCGGGGGGATCAGCCGAGCAGTACTTC. Amino acid sequence: CAIRGLAGGSAEQYF.

The chain links TRBV19 to TRBJ2-1, with 9 bases aligning to TRBD1. CDR1 is LNHDA and CDR2 is SQIVND in the germline V gene (reference sequence). The V and J ends lost 8 bases and 7 bases, in that order; junction bases with no gene match: 9. CDR3 length: 14 amino acids. CDR3 loop: CASEAGTGYNEQFF. The DNA for the CDR3 is TGTGCCAGTGAAGCCGGGACAGGGTATAATGAGCAGTTCTTC.

The V call is TRBV10-1, the J call TRBJ2-3; 11 positions agree with TRBD2. CDR3 length: 20 amino acids. V lost 0 bases to trimming and J lost 0 bases; unmatched junction nucleotides: 11. Germline V gene data show CDR1 as WNHNN and CDR2 as SYGVQD (reference sequence). DNA of the CDR3: TGCGCCAGCAGTGAGTCGGCTAGCGGGGGGTCCCGACCTAGCACAGATACGCAGTATTTT. Translating it yields CASSESASGGSRPSTDTQYF.

V and J are TRBV7-6 and TRBJ2-3; 15 bases are a match to TRBD2. The CDR3 is 22 residues long. CDR1 is SGHVS and CDR2 is FNYEAQ in the germline V gene. Trimming removed 6 bases from V and 0 bases from J; junction bases left unmatched: 19. The CDR3 loop is CASSHTRPPGLAGGLSTDTQYF. For the CDR3, the DNA is TGTGCCAGCAGTCATACACGCCCACCGGGACTAGCGGGGGGCCTTAGCACAGATACGCAGTATTTT.